The subject of this entry is one T cell receptor beta chain. Antigen unknown. Other DNA variants within this sample encode the same CDR3. This specimen comes from a study of a mutant IDH1 vaccine in newly diagnosed glioma. Overall study context: Of the patients given treatment, approximately 60% were male and approximately 38% were female, and a mean age of approximately 40 years was recorded. Every participant had undergone radiotherapy, temozolomide, or both before, and most underwent both. Whole-study results and caveats: Whatever changes occurred in top peripheral T cell clonotypes seemed unrelated to pseudoprogression.

Assay: immunoSEQ multiplex PCR; the TCRdb copy retains only in-frame clones and omits some. The sample carries fewer than 100,000 clones, about 87% recorded once. Time point specified: baseline, week 1 (first vaccination visit). Sample treatment: pre-vaccination baseline after standard-of-care therapy. Tumors from donors were new WHO grade 3 or 4 IDH1-mutant astrocytomas with ATRX loss. Germline loops: CDR1 SGHRS, CDR2 YFSETQ. V lost 1 base and J 5 bases, leaving 12 bases between the germline ends. This CDR3 is 15 amino acids long. The starting material was PBMCs, obtained from a glioma patient treated with radiotherapy, temozolomide or both. The V call is TRBV5-1, the J call TRBJ2-2; a weak D match, TRBD1 (6 bases). The TCR sequence derives from a woman in her fifties or sixties with glioma. The CDR3 region is CASSLSGVGTGELFF. In DNA form, the CDR3 reads TGCGCCAGCAGCTTGTCAGGGGTTGGGACCGGGGAGCTGTTTTTT. Drawing the rest from reference TRBV5-1 and TRBJ2-2, the complete variable domain is KAGVTQTPRYLIKTRGQQVTLSCSPISGHRSVSWYQQTPGQGLQFLFEYFSETQRNKGNFPGRFSGRQFSNSRSEMNVSTLELGDSALYLCASSLSGVGTGELFFGEGSRLTVL.